This T cell receptor (beta chain) comes out of a study of long-term antiretroviral therapy in people with HIV. General observations from the study: ART adherence, viral resistance and therapy changes went unrecorded.

Without exception, participants with HIV were treated in the United States. The content of samples before DNA extraction was about 0.9-11 million cryopreserved PBMC. The ends were cut back, 2 bases at V and 8 bases at J, with 12 bases in the middle. The germline V gene has CDR1 MDHEN and CDR2 SYDVKM. The length of the CDR3 is 13 residues. On this clone: No antigen is known for it.

The immunoSEQ assay was v3.0, run at survey level. The assay was immunoSEQ multiplex PCR, and TCRdb's table has in-frame clones only and misses some. Of around 6,500 clones in the sample, less than 80% were seen once. The sequence derives from a man younger than 35 with HIV. The specimen was unsorted PBMCs, collected 0.1 years before starting antiretroviral therapy. This chain uses TRBV28 with TRBJ1-1, with D perhaps matching TRBD1 (5 bases). The CDR3 DNA reads TGTGCCAGCAGTTTACTAGGTAGGGGAGAAGCTTTCTTT. Its protein is CASSLLGRGEAFF.